This T cell receptor (beta chain) was documented in a study of blood T cell repertoires in COVID-19. Overall study: PBMCs, B-cell-depleted T cells, or T cells provided the cDNA or gDNA that made up the material.

The protocol was immunoSEQ multiplex PCR, while the TCRdb copy is restricted to in-frame clones and leaves out a portion. The table shows some 250,000 clones, with over 80% occurring only once. This clonotype originated in a man in his forties with acute or convalescent COVID-19. Sequences were obtained from peripheral blood.

CDR3 coding DNA: TGCGCCAGCAGCCTAGGACAGGGACACCAAGAGACCCAGTACTTC. This codes for CASSLGQGHQETQYF. The gene calls are TRBV5-1 and TRBJ2-5; TRBD1 matches at 8 bases. The CDR3 is 15 residues long. Germline-derived CDR1 and CDR2 are SGHRS and YFSETQ. V lost 4 bases to trimming and J lost 0 bases; unmatched junction nucleotides: 5. Full variable domain (rest looked up from reference TRBV5-1 and TRBJ2-5): KAGVTQTPRYLIKTRGQQVTLSCSPISGHRSVSWYQQTPGQGLQFLFEYFSETQRNKGNFPGRFSGRQFSNSRSEMNVSTLELGDSALYLCASSLGQGHQETQYFGPGTRLLVL.